The TCR beta chain described here comes from a study of blood T cell repertoires in COVID-19. On the study more broadly: There were acute and convalescent COVID-19 samples, and they came from the United States, Italy and Spain. Sample material is recorded as cDNA or gDNA derived from T cells, B-cell-depleted T cells, or PBMCs.

Trimming cost V 1 base and J 0 bases, with 8 bases left between them. Germline V gene data show CDR1 as SGHVS and CDR2 as FNYEAQ. The CDR3 extends over 15 amino acids. Source study methods: How many nucleated cells were present was estimated from reference gene primer amplification. TCRdb's table, derived via immunoSEQ multiplex PCR, lists solely in-frame clones and lacks some. Clonal size and the V and J genes are those of that table, whereas D and trimming came from the DNA. The sample contains about 230,000 clones, more than 75% of which appear only once. The clonotype originates from a man between 40 and 49 years old with acute or convalescent COVID-19. The chain links TRBV7-6 to TRBJ2-3; tentative D call: TRBD2 (5 bases). The sequencing input was peripheral blood. CDR3 sequence: CASSLGTGSTDTQYF. For the CDR3, the DNA is TGTGCCAGCAGCTTAGGGACGGGAAGCACAGATACGCAGTATTTT.